Listed here are 12 T cell receptor beta chains from one sample, sequenced in a study of blood T cell repertoires in COVID-19. Clones were read by immunoSEQ multiplex PCR, and TCRdb kept only the in-frame ones, dropping some. Found here are roughly 200,000 clones, more than 75% of them singletons; the top ten hold 5% to 6.5%. The source material was peripheral blood. The receptors shown here come from a man aged 40-50 years with active or convalescent COVID-19.

This clone was recorded once. This rearrangement joins TRBV9 to TRBJ2-1, with a tentative D call TRBD1 (6 bases). The CDR3 is 14 residues long. V lost 0 bases and J 7 bases, leaving 11 bases between the germline ends. Germline assignment: CDR1 SGDLS and CDR2 YYNGEE. CDR3 sequence (DNA): TGTGCCAGCAGCGTAGATGGGGGCCGGAATGAGCAGTTCTTC. Translated, it gives CASSVDGGRNEQFF.

This chain connects TRBV7-2 to TRBJ1-4; 7 positions agree with TRBD1. CDR1 and CDR2 (germline): SGHTA, FQGNSA. The CDR3 has 16 residues. Unmatched junction bases numbered 2, after V lost 0 bases and J lost 1 base. CDR3: CASSLASGGTNEKLFF. The DNA of the CDR3 is TGTGCCAGCAGCTTAGCGTCAGGGGGAACTAATGAAAAACTGTTTTTT.

The chain is built from TRBV28 and TRBJ1-5; maybe TRBD1 (5 bases). The CDR3 has 15 amino acids. Germline V CDR1 and CDR2: MDHEN, SYDVKM. V lost 2 bases to trimming and J lost 2 bases, with 10 bases between them. The CDR3 DNA reads as TGTGCCAGCAGTTTAGAAAGGGGCCGCAATCAGCCCCAGCATTTT. Translating it yields CASSLERGRNQPQHF.

The gene calls are TRBV7-2 and TRBJ2-4; 11 positions agree with TRBD2. The CDR3 length is 14 residues. In germline, CDR1 is SGHTA, CDR2 FQGNSA. V shed 5 bases, J shed 8 bases, and the junction held 5 bases outside the gene matches. In DNA, the CDR3 is TGTGCCAGCAGCCCCATAGCGGGAGGGGACATTCAGTACTTC. The encoded protein is CASSPIAGGDIQYF.

The genes are TRBV11-2 and TRBJ2-3, with TRBD2 identical over 8 bases. This CDR3 is built from 17 residues. V was pared by 3 bases and J by 2 bases, with 10 bases of the junction left unmatched. The germline V gene has CDR1 SGHAT and CDR2 FQNNGV. CDR3 residues: CASSFPRLARNTDTQYF. The CDR3 DNA reads TGTGCCAGCAGCTTCCCCCGACTAGCGCGGAACACAGATACGCAGTATTTT.

The chain has TRBV6-4 and TRBJ2-1, with TRBD2 matching 10 bases. The CDR3 extends over 15 amino acids. Germline lookup yields CDR1 MRHNA and CDR2 SNTAGT. V was pared by 5 bases and J by 9 bases, with 10 bases of the junction left unmatched. CDR3 in DNA: TGTGCCAGCAGTCACGTACGAGCGGGGGGGAGTGAGCAGTTCTTC. It specifies CASSHVRAGGSEQFF.

J is TRBJ2-4 and V is TRBV7-2, with D tentatively TRBD1 (5 bases). Trimming took 5 bases from V and 4 from J, leaving 15 bases between them. The germline CDR1 and CDR2 sequences are SGHTA and FQGNSA. The CDR3 is made up of 15 amino acids. The CDR3 is CASSVGSQGKNIQYF. CDR3 nucleotides: TGTGCCAGCAGCGTAGGGTCGCAGGGAAAAAACATTCAGTACTTC.

The CDR3 DNA follows: TGTGCCAGCAGGGCAGGAAGCACGTACGAGCAGTACTTC. It translates to CASRAGSTYEQYF. The rearrangement joins TRBV6-5 to TRBJ2-7; D gene unclear. The V end was cut by 6 bases, the J end by 4 bases, with 13 bases between. From germline, CDR1 is MNHEY and CDR2 SVGAGI. This CDR3 is built from 13 residues.

V gene TRBV27 combines with J gene TRBJ2-5; 12 nucleotides line up with TRBD2. Trimming removed 6 bases from V and 5 bases from J; junction bases left unmatched: 10. The CDR3 is 16 residues long. Germline lookup yields CDR1 MNHEY and CDR2 SMNVEV (reference sequence). This CDR3 is CASSRTPSGRGETQYF. The CDR3 DNA reads TGTGCCAGCAGCCGTACCCCTAGCGGGAGGGGGGAGACCCAGTACTTC.

J is TRBJ1-2 and V is TRBV5-6, with D hard to call. This CDR3 has 13 residues. CDR1 is SGHDT and CDR2 is YYEEEE in the germline V gene. V was pared by 2 bases and J by 8 bases, with 13 bases between. The CDR3 protein is CASSFQDSQGYTF. As DNA, the CDR3 is TGTGCCAGCAGCTTTCAAGACTCCCAGGGCTACACCTTC.

The chain employs TRBV3-1 (or the pseudogene TRBV3-2) and TRBJ2-3, with TRBD2 identical over 11 bases. The CDR3 length is 15 residues. Germline-derived CDR1 and CDR2 are LGHDT and YNNKEL (reference sequence). Trimming cost V 7 bases and J 2 bases; bases outside gene matches: 5. The CDR3: CASKTSGTNTDTQYF. The DNA for the CDR3 is TGTGCCAGCAAGACTAGCGGGACCAACACAGATACGCAGTATTTT.

The chain combines TRBV25-1 with TRBJ1-3; D call uncertain. The CDR3 runs to 15 residues. V was pared by 3 bases and J by 0 bases, with 9 bases between. Germline CDR1 MGHDK, CDR2 SYGVNS. The CDR3 nucleotides are TGTGCCAGCAGTGATTCGTTTCTCTCTGGAAACACCATATATTTT. Translation: CASSDSFLSGNTIYF.